This T cell receptor (beta chain) comes out of a study of CD8 T cells in Susac syndrome. After extraction with the RNeasy kit, about 0.45 to 1 ug of the RNA was reverse transcribed using random hexamers. The CDR3 of TCR beta was amplified by immunoSEQ multiplex PCR across 54 Vbeta and 13 Jbeta. TCRdb processed the immunoSEQ multiplex PCR reads anew with MiXCR; each CDR3 protein has one entry. This sample carries about 150,000 distinct CDR3 sequences, roughly 95% of them seen once, and the ten largest clones take nearly 0.085%. V lost 1 base to trimming and J lost 8 bases, with 11 bases between them. The CDR3 sequence is 13 residues long. CDR1 and CDR2 from the germline V gene are LGHDT and YNNKEL (reference sequence). TCR beta sequencing covered blood CD8+ and CD4+ T cells. The CD8+ and CD4+ T cells were isolated magnetically using a negative isolation approach, whereas the TEMRA cells were enriched by FACS.

The sequencing sample was made of CD4+ T cells from PBMCs. The receptor was derived from a human donor in good health. V gene TRBV3-1 combines with J gene TRBJ1-2, with a tentative D call TRBD1 (6 bases). CDR3 coding DNA: TGTGCCAGCAGCCAAGCTTCAGGGGACGGCTACACCTTC. Residues: CASSQASGDGYTF.